This T cell receptor (beta chain) was retrieved from a study of control samples from healthy donors and cancer patients. The data were produced by immunoSEQ multiplex PCR, yet TCRdb's version contains in-frame clones alone and is incomplete. Of about 94,000 clones in the sample, roughly nine tenths were seen once. Trimming left V 0 bases short and J 0 bases short, with 7 bases between. This CDR3 has 15 amino acids. The V gene's germline CDR1 is SGHRS and CDR2 YFSETQ. The chain employs TRBV5-1 and TRBJ1-3; D is undetermined. The TCR originated in a young woman in good health. The sequenced material came from blood. CDR3 sequence (DNA): TGCGCCAGCAGCTTGGAGGGAGGCTCTGGAAACACCATATATTTT. Translating it yields CASSLEGGSGNTIYF.